This TCR beta chain was captured by sequencing in a study of T cell responses to AZD1222 COVID-19 vaccine. Using immunoSEQ multiplex PCR, the repertoire was profiled, and TCRdb retains in-frame clones only, with some absent. The table has over 150,000 clones, about 88% seen once. The material sequenced was peripheral blood, taken on day 0 of AZD1222 vaccination. The TCR sequence derives from an adult in good health.

The CDR3 loop reads CSVGSHIGTQYF. The CDR3 DNA is TGCAGCGTGGGGTCCCATATCGGTACGCAGTATTTT. The gene calls are TRBV29-1 and TRBJ2-3; D unresolved. V lost 6 bases to trimming and J lost 8 bases, with 15 bases between them. Germline values: CDR1 SQVTM, CDR2 ANQGSEA. The CDR3 sequence is 12 residues long.